The 22 T cell receptor beta chains below all came from one sample that was sequenced in a study of cytomegalovirus exposure and HLA in healthy donors. PCR employed 60 Vbeta and 13 Jbeta primers. TCRdb keeps only in-frame clones here, not all; method: immunoSEQ multiplex PCR. There are 180,000 or so clones in the sample; around 80% occur only once, and 1.3% to 1.5% lies in the top ten. Sequenced material: PBMCs. The source of these receptors is a girl aged 10 to 17 in good health and CMV-seropositive.

This chain links TRBV19 with TRBJ2-7; D unclear. The germline V gene has CDR1 LNHDA and CDR2 SQIVND (reference sequence). The CDR3 length is 13 residues. V was pared by 5 bases and J by 3 bases, with 11 bases between. The CDR3 coding sequence is TGTGCCAGTAGTGAGTCATCCCTCTACGAGCAGTACTTC. This translates into CASSESSLYEQYF.

This chain's CDR3 is CASCGVSNVCEQYF. The CDR3 nucleotides read TGTGCCAGCTGCGGGGTCAGCAATGTCTGCGAGCAGTACTTC. This chain connects TRBV6-5 to TRBJ2-7, with D perhaps TRBD2 (6 bases). Germline-derived CDR1 and CDR2 are MNHEY and SVGAGI. The CDR3 covers 14 residues. Trimming removed 8 bases from V and 6 bases from J, with 20 bases in between.

Only one count was recorded for this clone. The chain uses TRBV6-5 and TRBJ2-3; D may be TRBD1 (6 bases). Germline V gives CDR1 MNHEY, CDR2 SVGAGI. The V end was cut by 5 bases, the J end by 2 bases, with 14 bases between. The CDR3 runs to 15 residues. The CDR3 loop is CASSLQGFNTDTQYF. The DNA of the CDR3 is TGTGCCAGCAGTCTTCAGGGGTTTAACACAGATACGCAGTATTTT.

The V gene is TRBV7-9, the J gene TRBJ2-7; TRBD2 is a possible D gene (5 bases). V was cut by 4 bases and J by 5 bases, with 15 bases left in between. This CDR3 is 14 amino acids long. The germline V gene has CDR1 SEHNR and CDR2 FQNEAQ (reference sequence). The DNA for the CDR3 is TGTGCCAGCAGCTCTCAGAGATCTAGCCACGAGCAGTACTTC. This encodes CASSSQRSSHEQYF.

V usage is TRBV2 and J usage is TRBJ2-2; 7 bases are shared with TRBD2. CDR1 is SNHLY and CDR2 is FYNNEI in the germline V gene. The CDR3 spans 15 residues. V shed 4 bases and J 7 bases; nucleotides not matched to a gene: 9. CDR3 DNA sequence: TGTGCCAGCAGTGGTTGGACTAGTTGGGTCGGGGAGCTGTTTTTT. It is translated as CASSGWTSWVGELFF.

This chain uses TRBV5-8 with TRBJ2-3; 9 nucleotides match TRBD1. Germline V gene sequence: CDR1 SGHTS, CDR2 YDEGEE. Trimming took 3 bases from V and 2 from J; bases not matched to a gene: 4. CDR3 length equals 15 residues. CDR3 bases: TGTGCCAGCAGCTCGACAGGGGGAATCACAGATACGCAGTATTTT. It specifies CASSSTGGITDTQYF.

The chain uses TRBV5-4 and TRBJ2-1; the match to TRBD2 covers 7 bases. With 4 bases clipped from V and 3 bases from J, the junction kept 7 bases outside the gene matches. The CDR3 has 15 amino acids. Germline CDR1 is SGHNT and CDR2 is YYREEE (reference sequence). The CDR3 DNA sequence: TGTGCCAGCAGCGAAAGCGGGAACGACTACAATGAGCAGTTCTTC. Protein product: CASSESGNDYNEQFF.

The chain joins TRBV11-2 to TRBJ1-3; unclear D gene. CDR1 is SGHAT and CDR2 is FQNNGV in the germline V gene. V lost 7 bases, J lost 2 bases, and 9 bases lay in between. The CDR3 contains 13 residues. CDR3 in amino acids: CASTSAAGNTIYF. In DNA, the CDR3 is TGTGCCAGCACCAGCGCGGCTGGAAACACCATATATTTT.

The chain joins TRBV19 to TRBJ2-7, with TRBD2 as a possible D gene (5 bases). Trimming removed 4 bases from V and 7 bases from J, with 14 bases in between. CDR1 and CDR2 (germline): LNHDA, SQIVND (reference sequence). The CDR3 runs to 13 residues. CDR3 nucleotides: TGTGCCAGTAGTAGGCCGGGATGGGGAGAGCAGTACTTC. It is translated as CASSRPGWGEQYF.

This clone was seen a few times. The chain couples TRBV19 to TRBJ1-1, with TRBD1 matching over 7 bases. With V trimmed by 6 bases and J by 3 bases, 4 bases remained unmatched. The CDR3 totals 13 residues. Germline V CDR1 and CDR2: LNHDA, SQIVND (reference sequence). The CDR3 region is CASRGDSHTEAFF. The CDR3 DNA sequence: TGTGCCAGTAGGGGGGACAGTCACACTGAAGCTTTCTTT.

V usage is TRBV6-5 and J usage is TRBJ1-4; 7 nucleotides match TRBD1. The germline V gene has CDR1 MNHEY and CDR2 SVGAGI. This CDR3 has 14 amino acids. After removal of 4 bases from V and 7 bases from J, the junction contained 6 bases not matched to a gene. The CDR3 reads CASSFRGLGEKLFF. CDR3 sequence (DNA): TGTGCCAGCAGTTTTAGGGGGCTCGGTGAAAAACTGTTTTTT.

The chain is built from TRBV6-5 and TRBJ1-3, with 7 bases identical to TRBD1. The CDR3 extends over 15 amino acids. The junction had 8 bases not matched to a gene; V was cut back by 9 bases and J by 0 bases. Per germline, CDR1 MNHEY and CDR2 SVGAGI. The chain's CDR3 is CARKTGFRSGNTIYF. CDR3 coding DNA: TGTGCCAGGAAGACAGGGTTCCGCTCTGGAAACACCATATATTTT.

V gene TRBV4-1 combines with J gene TRBJ1-1; 9 nucleotides agree with TRBD1. V gave up 5 bases and J gave up 1 base; unmatched junction bases: 2. The CDR3 covers 14 residues. CDR1 is MGHRA and CDR2 is YSYEKL in the germline V gene. In DNA, the CDR3 is TGCGCCAGCAGCTGGGGACAGGGGAACACTGAAGCTTTCTTT. Translating it yields CASSWGQGNTEAFF.

In nucleotides, the CDR3 is TGCGCCAGCAGTGAGGGGGGGACAGTCCAAGAGACCCAGTACTTC. Protein sequence: CASSEGGTVQETQYF. The chain couples TRBV10-1 to TRBJ2-5, with a tentative D call TRBD1 (7 bases). The ends were cut back, 2 bases at V and 1 base at J, with 11 bases in the middle. Germline V CDR1 and CDR2: WNHNN, SYGVQD (reference sequence). The length of the CDR3 is 15 residues.

The chain carries TRBV6-5 and TRBJ2-3; no clear D. The CDR3 is made up of 15 amino acids. CDR1 is MNHEY and CDR2 is SVGAGI in the germline V gene. The germline V and J ends were trimmed by 0 bases and 2 bases, with 9 bases remaining between them. CDR3 bases: TGTGCCAGCAGTTACTCGGCGGTGAACACAGATACGCAGTATTTT. This gives the protein CASSYSAVNTDTQYF.

The chain recombines TRBV23-1 with TRBJ2-7; D not resolved. TRBV23-1 is recorded as an ORF, its role being uncertain. The V gene lost 0 bases and the J gene lost 3 bases, with 6 bases spanning the gap. CDR3 length equals 13 residues. The CDR3 DNA is TGCGCCAGCAGTCAATCGTCCGGCTACGAGCAGTACTTC. Its protein product is CASSQSSGYEQYF.

V gene TRBV30 combines with J gene TRBJ2-7; TRBD2 matches 7 bases. From germline, CDR1 is GTSNPN and CDR2 SVGIG (reference sequence). V was clipped by 3 bases and J by 2 bases; unmatched bases: 10. There are 15 residues in the CDR3. DNA of the CDR3: TGTGCCTGGAGGGGTGGGGCTAGCGGCACCTACGAGCAGTACTTC. Its protein is CAWRGGASGTYEQYF.

The genes are TRBV7-8 and TRBJ2-2; 9 nucleotides match TRBD2. The CDR3 loop spans 18 amino acids. The germline V gene encodes CDR1 SGHVS and CDR2 FQNEAQ. The V gene end was trimmed by 2 bases and the J gene end by 6 bases; junction bases not matched to a gene: 13. CDR3 DNA sequence: TGTGCCAGCAGCTTAATGCATGGCGGGAGGGCCGTGGCCGGGGAGCTGTTTTTT. Amino acid sequence: CASSLMHGGRAVAGELFF. Complete variable domain (other parts from reference TRBV7-8 and TRBJ2-2): GAGVSQSPRYKVAKRGQDVALRCDPISGHVSLFWYQQALGQGPEFLTYFQNEAQLDKSGLPSDRFFAERPEGSVSTLKIQRTQQEDSAVYLCASSLMHGGRAVAGELFFGEGSRLTVL.

The CDR3 region has the DNA TGTGCCAGCAGTGACTCCCGACAGGGGGGCGAAAAACTGTTTTTT. Amino acid sequence: CASSDSRQGGEKLFF. The rearrangement links TRBV25-1 to TRBJ1-4; the match to TRBD1 covers 9 bases. CDR3 size: 15 residues. The V segment lost 3 bases and the J segment 8 bases; nucleotides outside the gene matches: 7. Germline lookup yields CDR1 MGHDK and CDR2 SYGVNS. Full variable domain (rest looked up from reference TRBV25-1 and TRBJ1-4): EADIYQTPRYLVIGTGKKITLECSQTMGHDKMYWYQQDPGMELHLIHYSYGVNSTEKGDLSSESTVSRIRTEHFPLTLESARPSHTSQYLCASSDSRQGGEKLFFGSGTQLSVL.

This chain joins TRBV19 and TRBJ2-3; TRBD2 matches at 12 bases. The CDR3 has 15 amino acids. Germline CDR1 reads LNHDA; CDR2 reads SQIVND (reference sequence). With 6 bases clipped from V and 3 bases from J, the junction kept 4 bases outside the gene matches. CDR3 residues: CASSVTSGRTDTQYF. The CDR3 DNA reads TGTGCCAGTAGCGTGACTAGCGGGAGAACAGATACGCAGTATTTT. Looking up the rest from reference TRBV19 and TRBJ2-3 gives the full variable domain: DGGITQSPKYLFRKEGQNVTLSCEQNLNHDAMYWYRQDPGQGLRLIYYSQIVNDFQKGDIAEGYSVSREKKESFPLTVTSAQKNPTAFYLCASSVTSGRTDTQYFGPGTRLTVL.

The chain is built from TRBV11-1 and TRBJ2-5; 10 nucleotides agree with TRBD1. Germline V CDR1 and CDR2: SGHAT, FQDESV (reference sequence). CDR3 length: 13 amino acids. Trimming cost V 4 bases and J 7 bases; bases outside gene matches: 3. The DNA of the CDR3 is TGTGCCAGCAGCTCGGACAGGGGGTTGACCCAGTACTTC. Translation: CASSSDRGLTQYF.

In nucleotides, the CDR3 is TGTGCCAGCAGATCTAGCGGGAGACATCAAGAGACCCAGTACTTC. Protein: CASRSSGRHQETQYF. The chain combines TRBV27 with TRBJ2-5; 10 nucleotides line up with TRBD2. V lost 6 bases and J lost 2; bases outside the gene matches: 6. CDR3 length: 15 amino acids. CDR1 and CDR2 (germline): MNHEY, SMNVEV (reference sequence).